The entry below gives a single TCR beta chain sequence along with its context. Its specificity is unknown. TRB amplification used approximately 250 ng of peripheral blood genomic DNA. This record belongs to a study of T cell clusters in autoimmune cytopenias. Study-level points and caveats: The T cell clusters were defined only in silico, without experimental functional validation.

CDR3 length: 16 amino acids. Looked up from germline, CDR1 is MNHEY and CDR2 is SVGAGI. TRB rearrangements were amplified by touch-down multiplex PCR with mixed TRB-A/B primers. TCRdb re-called the multiplex PCR reads and catalogs CDR3 proteins one per entry, DNA excluded. The sample has 1,500 to 2,000 distinct CDR3 sequences; the top ten hold around 66%. The origin of this receptor is a human donor with an autoimmune cytopenia, with autoimmune hepatitis or in good health (not recorded which). This chain joins TRBV6-5 and TRBJ1-6; TCRdb indicates TRBD1, and absent DNA this call remains unverified. The sequenced sample consisted of peripheral blood. This CDR3 reads CASSREQGTYNSPLHF.